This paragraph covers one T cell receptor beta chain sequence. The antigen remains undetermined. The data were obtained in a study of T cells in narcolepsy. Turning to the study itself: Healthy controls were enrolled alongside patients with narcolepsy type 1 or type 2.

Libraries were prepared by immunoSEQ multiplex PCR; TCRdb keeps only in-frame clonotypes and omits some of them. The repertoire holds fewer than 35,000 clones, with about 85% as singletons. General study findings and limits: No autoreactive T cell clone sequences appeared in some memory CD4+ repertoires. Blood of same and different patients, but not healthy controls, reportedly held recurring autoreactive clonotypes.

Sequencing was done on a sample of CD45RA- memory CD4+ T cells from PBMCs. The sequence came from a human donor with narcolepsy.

CDR3 sequence reads: CASSPTYGREETQYF. The DNA of the CDR3 is TGTGCCAGCAGCCCAACTTACGGACGGGAAGAGACCCAGTACTTC. The chain uses TRBV9 and TRBJ2-5, with no clear D. The V end lost 4 bases, the J end lost 3 bases, and 16 bases lay between the germline ends. The length of the CDR3 is 15 residues. Germline CDR1 is SGDLS and CDR2 is YYNGEE.